This is a list of T cell receptor beta chains from one sample in a study of PD-1 blockade in classical Hodgkin lymphoma. Profiled with immunoSEQ multiplex PCR; TCRdb holds only in-frame clones, not every one. The sample carries roughly 140,000 clones, around 84% recorded once. The sample was peripheral blood mononuclear cells (PBMCs), taken before the second cycle of nivolumab. The receptors originated from a human donor with classical Hodgkin lymphoma. Each CDR3 is given without its conserved first and last residue. Fields, in order: V gene, J gene, CDR3 protein.

TRBV18	TRBJ1-1	ASSLGSDTEAF
TRBV19	TRBJ2-2	ASSTTSAGGSDTGELF
TRBV11-2	TRBJ2-7	ASSPGTAYEQY
TRBV6-5	TRBJ2-1	ASSYSTGGTYNEQF
TRBV28	TRBJ1-5	ASSLGGTVSGNQH
TRBV6-5	TRBJ1-5	ASSRWAGQPQH
TRBV5-3	TRBJ1-1	ARSFACAGAITEAF
TRBV4-3	TRBJ2-1	ASNQGMGEQF
TRBV6-6	TRBJ2-1	ASSYGGGALYNEQF
TRBV5-4	TRBJ1-4	ASSRRTGEGPEKLF
TRBV7-3	TRBJ2-2	ASSRGQANTGELF
TRBV9	TRBJ1-1	ASSVDRVNTEAF
TRBV9	TRBJ1-6	ASSARQEVYNSPLH
TRBV5-1	TRBJ2-3	ASSANGDLADTQY
TRBV7-6	TRBJ1-4	ASSATGGNEKLF
TRBV28	TRBJ1-4	ASSAQLGEKLF
TRBV29-1	TRBJ1-2	SVTDRGGYT
TRBV5-1	TRBJ2-5	ASSLQAQTQY
TRBV18	TRBJ1-2	ASSPGQGEYGYT
TRBV5-1	TRBJ1-4	ASSLTGTNEKLF
TRBV6-6	TRBJ1-2	ASTLDRYHGYT
TRBV5-1	TRBJ1-6	ASSFGTGRMQSPLH
TRBV19	TRBJ2-6	ASSMPLGRYSGANVLT
TRBV7-9	TRBJ2-5	ASSFGQGPQETQY
TRBV7-8	TRBJ1-5	ASSLEGDQPQH
TRBV5-1	TRBJ1-1	ASRPRQANTEAF
TRBV30	TRBJ2-2	AWTRDTGELF
TRBV5-1	TRBJ2-7	ASSFDYEQY
TRBV5-1	TRBJ1-4	ASSLPDSEKLF
TRBV9	TRBJ1-2	ASSGGGTGSPYGYT
TRBV6-5	TRBJ2-2	ASSYEASGGELF
TRBV5-5	TRBJ1-5	ASMVGQNQPQH